The 28 T cell receptor beta chains listed next were all sequenced from one sample in a study of blood T cell repertoires in COVID-19. Generated by immunoSEQ multiplex PCR, the TCRdb table keeps only in-frame clones and is missing some. The repertoire holds roughly 150,000 clones, with around 82% as singletons. Sequencing was done on a sample of peripheral blood. The receptors originated from a man in his 70s with active or convalescent COVID-19.

The chain recombines TRBV18 with TRBJ1-1, with D perhaps matching TRBD1 (5 bases). The germline CDR1 and CDR2 sequences are KGHSH and LQKENI. The ends were cut back, 4 bases at V and 5 bases at J, with 17 bases in the middle. CDR3 size: 15 residues. CDR3 amino acids: CASSLGRGRRTEAFF. In DNA form, the CDR3 reads TGTGCCAGCTCACTTGGAAGGGGAAGACGGACTGAAGCTTTCTTT.

This clone was seen a single time. This chain connects TRBV28 to TRBJ2-1; maybe TRBD2 (5 bases). Per the germline V gene, CDR1 is MDHEN and CDR2 is SYDVKM. The V and J ends lost 6 bases and 8 bases respectively, with 23 bases between them. The CDR3 length is 16 residues. CDR3 coding DNA: TGTGCCAGCAGAGCTAGCTTGGCTCGGCAGTACGATGAGCAGTTCTTC. The encoded protein is CASRASLARQYDEQFF.

The rearrangement links TRBV7-6 to TRBJ2-3; TRBD2 matches at 9 bases. CDR1 SGHVS and CDR2 FNYEAQ come from the germline V gene. V was clipped by 3 bases and J by 5 bases; unmatched bases: 6. The CDR3 length is 15 residues. This CDR3 reads CASSFFSGRIDTQYF. In DNA form, the CDR3 reads TGTGCCAGCAGCTTTTTTAGCGGGAGAATAGATACGCAGTATTTT.

V gene TRBV27 combines with J gene TRBJ2-7, with TRBD1 matching 9 bases. Germline CDR1 and CDR2: MNHEY and SMNVEV (reference sequence). The J segment lost 3 bases and the V segment lost 3 bases, leaving 6 bases of the junction unmatched. This CDR3 has 15 residues. Here the CDR3 reads CASSLQRDRVYEQYF. CDR3 bases: TGTGCCAGCAGTTTGCAGCGGGACAGGGTCTACGAGCAGTACTTC.

This clone was seen only once. This sequence joins TRBV2 and TRBJ1-1; 9 bases fit TRBD1. Germline lookup yields CDR1 SNHLY and CDR2 FYNNEI. The CDR3 has 15 amino acids. The J segment lost 3 bases and the V segment lost 6 bases, leaving 8 bases of the junction unmatched. For the CDR3, the DNA is TGTGCCAGCAGGGCCAGACAGGGGGTAGACACTGAAGCTTTCTTT. Translating it yields CASRARQGVDTEAFF.

This chain uses TRBV15 with TRBJ2-5, with TRBD2 identical over 7 bases. Germline assignment: CDR1 LNHNV and CDR2 YYDKDF (reference sequence). V shed 5 bases and J 2 bases; nucleotides not matched to a gene: 11. The CDR3 contains 16 residues. In DNA, the CDR3 is TGTGCCACCAGCCCGAGCGGGGCCTACCGACAAGAGACCCAGTACTTC. It encodes CATSPSGAYRQETQYF.

The rearrangement joins TRBV25-1 to TRBJ1-3; D is unresolved. The CDR3 spans 13 residues. The germline CDR1 and CDR2 sequences are MGHDK and SYGVNS. V was pared by 6 bases and J by 0 bases, with 6 bases between. CDR3 nucleotide sequence: TGTGCCAGCAGACAGAGCTCTGGAAACACCATATATTTT. This translates into CASRQSSGNTIYF.

In DNA form, the CDR3 reads TGCAGTGCTAGTCAAGCCGGGACAGGCAGGCGAGGTAGCAATCAGCCCCAGCATTTT. Translated, it gives CSASQAGTGRRGSNQPQHF. The chain joins TRBV20-1 to TRBJ1-5; TRBD1 matches at 8 bases. The CDR3 runs 19 residues. From germline, CDR1 is DFQATT and CDR2 SNEGSKA (reference sequence). J was trimmed by 0 bases and V by 3 bases; bases with no gene match: 16.

The rearrangement links TRBV7-8 to TRBJ1-5, with D uncertain. Germline V gene sequence: CDR1 SGHVS, CDR2 FQNEAQ. The CDR3 sequence is 14 residues long. Deletions cut 7 bases from V and 5 bases from J, with 15 bases between. The CDR3 DNA reads as TGTGCCAGCAACCTAATCGGGAGGCATCAGCCCCAGCATTTT. Translation gives CASNLIGRHQPQHF. The whole variable domain, filled in from reference TRBV7-8 and TRBJ1-5, reads GAGVSQSPRYKVAKRGQDVALRCDPISGHVSLFWYQQALGQGPEFLTYFQNEAQLDKSGLPSDRFFAERPEGSVSTLKIQRTQQEDSAVYLCASNLIGRHQPQHFGDGTRLSIL.

This clone appeared a single time. The rearrangement links TRBV10-3 to TRBJ2-3; TRBD1 matches 10 bases. The CDR3 contains 19 residues. The junction had 15 bases not matched to a gene; V was cut back by 3 bases and J by 3 bases. Per germline, CDR1 ENHRY and CDR2 SYGVKD. This chain's CDR3 is CAISETQDRGFYRTDTQYF. CDR3 nucleotides: TGTGCCATCAGTGAAACGCAGGACAGGGGGTTTTATCGGACAGATACGCAGTATTTT.

This chain joins TRBV7-2 and TRBJ1-1, with TRBD1 identical over 7 bases. The V gene end was trimmed by 3 bases and the J gene end by 1 base; junction bases not matched to a gene: 5. This CDR3 comprises 15 residues. From germline, CDR1 is SGHTA and CDR2 FQGNSA. DNA for the CDR3: TGTGCCAGCAGCTTCGCAGGGGGTGCGAACACTGAAGCTTTCTTT. This gives the protein CASSFAGGANTEAFF.

The chain couples TRBV3-1 (or the pseudogene TRBV3-2) to TRBJ2-1; 8 bases are shared with TRBD2. Germline trimming cut 7 bases from V and 8 bases from J; bases unmatched to any gene: 13. The CDR3 runs to 15 residues. In germline, CDR1 is LGHDT, CDR2 YNNKEL (reference sequence). For the CDR3, the DNA is TGTGCCAGCACCTTCTTAGCGGGGTCCAGGGATGAGCAGTTCTTC. Protein sequence: CASTFLAGSRDEQFF.

The CDR3 loop reads CAWKGPGTNSGNTIYF. In DNA form, the CDR3 reads TGTGCCTGGAAGGGGCCCGGGACAAACTCTGGAAACACCATATATTTT. V usage is TRBV30 and J usage is TRBJ1-3; D is perhaps TRBD1 (6 bases). V lost 4 bases, J lost 0 bases, and 16 bases lay in between. The CDR3 contains 16 residues. Germline CDR1 is GTSNPN and CDR2 is SVGIG (reference sequence).

This sequence joins TRBV6-5 and TRBJ1-5; TRBD1 agrees at 8 bases. The V segment lost 6 bases and the J segment 4 bases; nucleotides outside the gene matches: 8. CDR1 and CDR2 (germline): MNHEY, SVGAGI. The CDR3 covers 15 residues. This chain's CDR3 is CASSPGTGVNQPQHF. DNA for the CDR3: TGTGCCAGCAGCCCCGGGACAGGAGTTAATCAGCCCCAGCATTTT.

The rearrangement joins TRBV7-2 to TRBJ1-3; unclear D gene. From germline, CDR1 is SGHTA and CDR2 FQGNSA. CDR3 size: 14 residues. With 4 bases removed from V and 0 bases from J, the gap between germline ends came to 7 bases. CDR3: CASSSTGSGNTIYF. The DNA for the CDR3 is TGTGCCAGCAGCTCGACGGGCTCTGGAAACACCATATATTTT. Complete variable domain (other parts from reference TRBV7-2 and TRBJ1-3): GAGVSQSPSNKVTEKGKDVELRCDPISGHTALYWYRQSLGQGLEFLIYFQGNSAPDKSGLPSDRFSAERTGGSVSTLTIQRTQQEDSAVYLCASSSTGSGNTIYFGEGSWLTVV.

V gene TRBV6-1 combines with J gene TRBJ1-2, with 7 bases lining up with TRBD1. J lost 4 bases, V lost 0 bases, and 5 bases had no gene match. Per the germline V gene, CDR1 is MNHNS and CDR2 is SASEGT. There are 15 residues in the CDR3. Here the CDR3 reads CASSEAWDSPYGYTF. The CDR3 DNA sequence: TGTGCCAGCAGTGAAGCCTGGGACAGTCCCTATGGCTACACCTTC.

The chain employs TRBV6-5 and TRBJ1-2, with D maybe TRBD1 (6 bases). The CDR3 runs 15 residues. Trimming removed 7 bases from V and 0 bases from J, with 15 bases in between. Germline CDR1 reads MNHEY; CDR2 reads SVGAGI. The CDR3 spells CASKGRQEANYGYTF. For the CDR3, the DNA is TGTGCCAGCAAGGGGAGACAGGAAGCTAACTATGGCTACACCTTC.

The gene calls are TRBV5-8 and TRBJ1-1; D is unresolved. This CDR3 contains 14 residues. Trimming pared 1 base from V and 4 bases from J, leaving 11 bases between. Germline CDR1 reads SGHTS; CDR2 reads YDEGEE. Here the CDR3 reads CASSLRAGSTEAFF. CDR3 DNA sequence: TGTGCCAGCAGCTTGCGCGCGGGATCCACTGAAGCTTTCTTT. The complete variable domain, with remaining parts taken from reference TRBV5-8 and TRBJ1-1, reads EAGVTQSPTHLIKTRGQQATLRCSPISGHTSVYWYQQALGLGLQFLLWYDEGEERNRGNFPPRFSGRQFPNYSSELNVNALELEDSALYLCASSLRAGSTEAFFGQGTRLTVV.

Details on this clone: Mismatch with germline at one junction end may stem from a read error. V gene TRBV7-7 combines with J gene TRBJ2-5; 7 bases match TRBD1. Germline loops: CDR1 SSHAT, CDR2 FNYEAQ (reference sequence). The CDR3 contains 15 residues. The CDR3, as DNA: TGTGCTAGCAGCTCCACAGGGGATGGGGGAGAGACCCAGTACTTC. Residues: CASSSTGDGGETQYF. The full variable domain, its missing parts supplied by reference TRBV7-7 and TRBJ2-5, is GAGVSQSPRYKVTKRGQDVTLRCDPISSHATLYWYQQALGQGPEFLTYFNYEAQPDKSGLPSDRFSAERPEGSISTLTIQRTEQRDSAMYRCASSSTGDGGETQYFGPGTRLLVL.

The chain links TRBV9 to TRBJ2-7; 8 bases map to TRBD2. The germline gives CDR1 SGDLS, CDR2 YYNGEE. The J segment lost 2 bases and the V segment lost 7 bases, leaving 5 bases of the junction unmatched. CDR3 length: 13 residues. In DNA form, the CDR3 reads TGTGCCAGCCAGCGGGGGCCGACCTACGAGCAGTACTTC. Protein sequence: CASQRGPTYEQYF.

J is TRBJ2-1 and V is TRBV7-2; D not resolved. The CDR3 consists of 12 residues. The germline V gene encodes CDR1 SGHTA and CDR2 FQGNSA. Trimming cost V 5 bases and J 9 bases, with 11 bases left between them. The CDR3 region has the DNA TGTGCCAGCAGCCCCCCGCACGGTGAGCAGTTCTTC. Amino acid sequence: CASSPPHGEQFF.

The chain joins TRBV19 to TRBJ2-7; D is perhaps TRBD1 (5 bases). V was pared by 3 bases and J by 2 bases, with 14 bases between. CDR3 length equals 15 residues. Germline CDR1 is LNHDA and CDR2 is SQIVND (reference sequence). In DNA, the CDR3 is TGTGCCAGTAGTATTAGGGGTGGGGCGACCTACGAGCAGTACTTC. Its translation is CASSIRGGATYEQYF.

V usage is TRBV6-5 and J usage is TRBJ2-5; D perhaps matches TRBD2 (6 bases). The germline V gene encodes CDR1 MNHEY and CDR2 SVGAGI. The CDR3 loop spans 13 amino acids. The ends were cut back, 6 bases at V and 5 bases at J, with 13 bases in the middle. CDR3 residues: CASSSAGRETQYF. The CDR3 DNA sequence: TGTGCCAGCAGCTCGGCGGGGCGGGAGACCCAGTACTTC.

The chain is built from TRBV9 and TRBJ1-2; D gene uncertain. Per the germline V gene, CDR1 is SGDLS and CDR2 is YYNGEE. V shed 0 bases and J shed 6 bases, with 12 bases lying between them. The CDR3 contains 14 residues. The CDR3 nucleotides are TGTGCCAGCAGCGTAGGGGAACGGAGGGATGGCTACACCTTC. It specifies CASSVGERRDGYTF. Supplemented by reference TRBV9 and TRBJ1-2, the full variable domain reads DSGVTQTPKHLITATGQRVTLRCSPRSGDLSVYWYQQSLDQGLQFLIQYYNGEERAKGNILERFSAQQFPDLHSELNLSSLELGDSALYFCASSVGERRDGYTFGSGTRLTVV.

The gene calls are TRBV19 and TRBJ1-1, with D perhaps matching TRBD1 (6 bases). The CDR3 runs 14 residues. V gave up 7 bases and J gave up 5 bases, with 17 bases separating them. The germline V gene encodes CDR1 LNHDA and CDR2 SQIVND (reference sequence). The CDR3 nucleotides are TGTGCCAGTACCCCCCGGGGGCGGGGGACTGAAGCTTTCTTT. Amino acids: CASTPRGRGTEAFF. The variable domain in full, with the rest retrieved from reference TRBV19 and TRBJ1-1, is DGGITQSPKYLFRKEGQNVTLSCEQNLNHDAMYWYRQDPGQGLRLIYYSQIVNDFQKGDIAEGYSVSREKKESFPLTVTSAQKNPTAFYLCASTPRGRGTEAFFGQGTRLTVV.

The chain links TRBV14 to TRBJ2-1; TRBD2 matches 9 bases. Germline assignment: CDR1 SGHDN and CDR2 FVKESK. The CDR3 runs 15 residues. The J segment lost 9 bases and the V segment lost 1 base, leaving 7 bases of the junction unmatched. The CDR3 spells CASSQVPRGGGEQFF. The CDR3 coding sequence is TGTGCCAGCAGCCAAGTACCGCGGGGGGGAGGTGAGCAGTTCTTC. The variable domain in full, with the rest retrieved from reference TRBV14 and TRBJ2-1, is EAGVTQFPSHSVIEKGQTVTLRCDPISGHDNLYWYRRVMGKEIKFLLHFVKESKQDESGMPNNRFLAERTGGTYSTLKVQPAELEDSGVYFCASSQVPRGGGEQFFGPGTRLTVL.

V and J are TRBV7-2 and TRBJ1-1; 8 bases are a match to TRBD1. The germline V gene has CDR1 SGHTA and CDR2 FQGNSA. The V and J ends lost 5 bases and 1 base, in that order; junction bases with no gene match: 3. This CDR3 comprises 14 residues. The CDR3 DNA sequence: TGTGCCAGCAGCGTCGGACAGGGGAACACTGAAGCTTTCTTT. Its translation is CASSVGQGNTEAFF.

The CDR3 DNA is TGTGCCTGGACCCTAGGACACAACACTGAAGCTTTCTTT. Its protein is CAWTLGHNTEAFF. The chain couples TRBV30 to TRBJ1-1; D might be TRBD1 (5 bases). This CDR3 is built from 13 residues. V lost 4 bases and J lost 2, with 11 bases in between. The germline gives CDR1 GTSNPN, CDR2 SVGIG (reference sequence).